A single T cell receptor beta chain is shown here with its context. The source of the sample is a study of blood T cell repertoires in COVID-19. Whole-study context: Both acute and convalescent COVID-19 samples were obtained from the United States, Italy and Spain.

The CDR3 is 19 residues long. The germline V gene encodes CDR1 LGHDT and CDR2 YNNKEL (reference sequence). V lost 1 base, J lost 0 bases, and 6 bases stayed unmatched. Original methodology: It was from reference gene primer amplification that nucleated cell counts were estimated. The assay was immunoSEQ multiplex PCR, and TCRdb's table has in-frame clones only and misses some. V, J and clone size derive from that table, while D and trimming were established from the DNA sequence. The sample has approximately 230,000 clones, just over 85% seen once. Researchers sorted participants into cohorts using their self-reported clinical history.

Sample: PBMCs or T cells enriched from blood (not recorded which). The TCR was taken from a woman aged 45-65 years with acute COVID-19. This sequence joins TRBV3-1 (or the pseudogene TRBV3-2) and TRBJ2-3; 14 bases are shared with TRBD2. The CDR3 DNA follows: TGTGCCAGCAGCCAAGGACTAGCGGGAGGGTCGATTAGCACAGATACGCAGTATTTT. It codes for CASSQGLAGGSISTDTQYF.